The text below deals with one T cell receptor beta chain. This sample was included in a study of blood T cell repertoires in COVID-19. Germline CDR1 is MGHRA and CDR2 is YSYEKL. V lost 4 bases, J lost 6 bases, and 10 bases stayed unmatched. The CDR3 sequence is 17 residues long. The protocol was immunoSEQ multiplex PCR, while the TCRdb copy is restricted to in-frame clones and leaves out a portion. The data contain about 53,000 clones, 70% to 90% of them singletons. Sample: peripheral blood. This TCR was recovered from a man older than 75 with acute or convalescent COVID-19. The rearrangement uses TRBV4-1 and TRBJ1-6; the match to TRBD1 covers 9 bases. The CDR3 DNA reads as TGCGCCAGCAGCCCGTTCCCAGGACAGGGGAGTAATTCACCCCTCCACTTT. It encodes CASSPFPGQGSNSPLHF.